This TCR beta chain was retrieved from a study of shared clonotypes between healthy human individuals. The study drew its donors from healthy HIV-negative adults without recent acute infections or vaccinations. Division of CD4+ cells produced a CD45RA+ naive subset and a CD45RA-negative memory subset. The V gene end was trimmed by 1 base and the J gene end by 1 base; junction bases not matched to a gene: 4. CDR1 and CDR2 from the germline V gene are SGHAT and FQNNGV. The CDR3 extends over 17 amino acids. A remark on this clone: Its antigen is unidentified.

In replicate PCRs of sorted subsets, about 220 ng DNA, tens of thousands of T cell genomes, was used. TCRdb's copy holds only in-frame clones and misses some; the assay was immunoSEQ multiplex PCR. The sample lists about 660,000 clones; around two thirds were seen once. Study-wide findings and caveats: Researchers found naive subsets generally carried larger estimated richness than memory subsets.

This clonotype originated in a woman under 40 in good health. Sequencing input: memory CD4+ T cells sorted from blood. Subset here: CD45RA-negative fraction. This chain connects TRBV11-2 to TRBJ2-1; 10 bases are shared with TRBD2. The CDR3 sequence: CASSLVASGSSYNEQFF. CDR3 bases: TGTGCCAGCAGCTTAGTCGCTAGCGGGAGTTCCTACAATGAGCAGTTCTTC.